This T cell receptor beta chain was documented in a study of blood T cell repertoires in COVID-19. Whole-study context: The origin of the acute and convalescent COVID-19 samples was the United States, Italy and Spain.

TCRdb's copy holds only in-frame clones and misses some; the assay was immunoSEQ multiplex PCR. Among about 220,000 clones listed, around 89% were seen once. Participant ages covered roughly 18 to 89 years across 24 US areas. Participants' reported clinical history set cohort assignment. CDR3 length: 14 residues. Losses at the gene ends were 3 bases for V and 5 bases for J; bases not matched to a gene: 4. In germline, CDR1 is LNHDA, CDR2 SQIVND (reference sequence). The gene calls are TRBV19 and TRBJ2-7, with TRBD2 identical over 10 bases. The clonotype originates from a young woman in a cohort exposed to, infected with or recovered from COVID-19 (not recorded which). The sample was PBMCs or T cells enriched from blood (not recorded which). CDR3 DNA: TGTGCCAGTAGTATTACTAGCGGGACCAACGAGCAGTACTTC. Protein sequence: CASSITSGTNEQYF.